Here is one T cell receptor beta chain with its context. Its antigen is unidentified. The data originate from a study of tumor-infiltrating lymphocytes in localized non-small cell lung cancer. Some clones are missing from TCRdb's copy, which holds only in-frame ones; the method was immunoSEQ multiplex PCR. The sample lists some 10,000 clones; about 78% were seen once. Study outcomes and limitations: Technical variation could not be separated from intratumor heterogeneity here. Available tissue quantity limited TCR sequencing to a patient subset.

The CDR3 totals 17 residues. The germline V gene encodes CDR1 LGHNA and CDR2 YNFKEQ. V gave up 3 bases and J gave up 4 bases; unmatched junction bases: 12. The chain couples TRBV4-2 to TRBJ2-1; 7 bases map to TRBD2. This receptor was taken from a human donor with non-small cell lung cancer. Material for sequencing was uninvolved lung tissue not adjacent to the tumor. The CDR3, as DNA: TGTGCCAGCAGCCACATACCAGCGGGGAGAATATACAATGAGCAGTTCTTC. It is translated as CASSHIPAGRIYNEQFF.